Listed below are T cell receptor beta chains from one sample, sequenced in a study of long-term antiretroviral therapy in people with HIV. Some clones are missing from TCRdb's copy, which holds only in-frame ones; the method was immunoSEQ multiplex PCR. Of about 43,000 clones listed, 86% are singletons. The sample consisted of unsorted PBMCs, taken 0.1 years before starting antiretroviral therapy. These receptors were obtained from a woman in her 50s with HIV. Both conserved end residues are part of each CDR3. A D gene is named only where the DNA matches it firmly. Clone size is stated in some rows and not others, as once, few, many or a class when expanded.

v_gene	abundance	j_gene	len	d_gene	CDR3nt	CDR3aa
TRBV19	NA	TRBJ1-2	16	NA	TGTGCCAGTAAGACGGCCGACACAACGACGGGCTATGGCTACACCTTC	CASKTADTTTGYGYTF
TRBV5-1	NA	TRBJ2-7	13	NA	TGCGCCAGCAGCGTCAGGGCAGCCTACGAGCAGTACTTC	CASSVRAAYEQYF
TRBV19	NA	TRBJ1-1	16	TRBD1	TGTGCCAGTAGTATAGGGTCGGGGACAGATTTAAAGGGAGCTTTCTTT	CASSIGSGTDLKGAFF
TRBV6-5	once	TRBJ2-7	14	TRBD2	TGTGCCAGCAGTTACTCGAGGGACTACTACGAGCAGTACTTC	CASSYSRDYYEQYF
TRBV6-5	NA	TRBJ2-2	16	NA	TGTGCCAGCAGTTACGCGGGGAGAAACTACCCCGGGGAGCTGTTTTTT	CASSYAGRNYPGELFF
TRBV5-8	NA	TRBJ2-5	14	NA	TGTGCCAGCAGCCAGATGGGGGTCGGAGAGACCCAGTACTTC	CASSQMGVGETQYF
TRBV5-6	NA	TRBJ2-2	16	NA	TGTGCCAGCAGCTTGTTTATGGCAGGGACGTCCGGGGAGCTGTTTTTT	CASSLFMAGTSGELFF
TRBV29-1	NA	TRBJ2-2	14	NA	TGCAGCGTTGAACACAGGGCAGGCACCGGGGAGCTGTTTTTT	CSVEHRAGTGELFF
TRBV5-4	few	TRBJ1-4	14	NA	TGTGCCAGCAGCTTAAGGGCCGAGACTGAAAAACTGTTTTTT	CASSLRAETEKLFF
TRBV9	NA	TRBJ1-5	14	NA	TGTGCCGTTGGTCAGGAGCTGAGCAATCAGCCCCAGCATTTT	CAVGQELSNQPQHF
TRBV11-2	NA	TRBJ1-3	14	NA	TGTGCCAGCAGCTTCGAAAGGCTTGGAAACACCATATATTTT	CASSFERLGNTIYF
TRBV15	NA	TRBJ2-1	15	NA	TGTGCCACCAGCAGAGATCGGAGGGGGCTTAATGAGCAGTTCTTC	CATSRDRRGLNEQFF
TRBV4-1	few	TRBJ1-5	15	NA	TGCGCCAGCAGCCTACTACAGGGATACAATCAGCCCCAGCATTTT	CASSLLQGYNQPQHF
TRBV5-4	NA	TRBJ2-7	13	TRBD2	TGTGCCAGCAGCTGGCCCCCTAGCGGCGAGCAGTACTTC	CASSWPPSGEQYF
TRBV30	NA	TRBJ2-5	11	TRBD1	TGTGCCTGGGCGACAGGGGAGACCCAGTACTTC	CAWATGETQYF
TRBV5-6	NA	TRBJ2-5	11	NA	TGTGCCAGCAGCTTTGGAGAGACCCAGTACTTC	CASSFGETQYF
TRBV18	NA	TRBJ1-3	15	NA	TGTGCCAGCGGACCGGGGGGGGCGCCCGGAAACACCATATATTTT	CASGPGGAPGNTIYF
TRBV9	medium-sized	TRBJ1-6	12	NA	TGTGCCAGCAGGACCGGGAATTCACCCCTCCACTTT	CASRTGNSPLHF
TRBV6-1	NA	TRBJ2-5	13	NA	TGTGCCAGCAGTGGCCGTAGGGGGGAGACCCAGTACTTC	CASSGRRGETQYF
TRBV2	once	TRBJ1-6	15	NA	TGTGCCAGCAGTGGTAGCAGCTCCTATAATTCACCCCTCCACTTT	CASSGSSSYNSPLHF
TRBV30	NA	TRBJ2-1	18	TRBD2	TGTGCCTGGAGTGGGGGACTAGCGGGGGGGACCTCCTACAATGAGCAGTTCTTC	CAWSGGLAGGTSYNEQFF
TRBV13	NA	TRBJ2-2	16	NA	TGTGCCAGCAGCTTTAAGGGTCGCGAGGGCACCGGGGAGCTGTTTTTT	CASSFKGREGTGELFF
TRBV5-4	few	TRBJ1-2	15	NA	TGTGCCAGCAGCTTAGGCAGTGTGATTAACTATGGCTACACCTTC	CASSLGSVINYGYTF
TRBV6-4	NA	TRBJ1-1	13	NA	TGTGCCAGCAGCCCCGGCGGAAACACTGAAGCTTTCTTT	CASSPGGNTEAFF
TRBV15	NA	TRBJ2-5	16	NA	TGTGCCACCAGCTCCTGGGGCCGGGGGAGCCAAGAGACCCAGTACTTC	CATSSWGRGSQETQYF
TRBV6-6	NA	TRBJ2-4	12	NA	TGTGCCAGCACGGGGGACAAATTTATTCAGTACTTC	CASTGDKFIQYF
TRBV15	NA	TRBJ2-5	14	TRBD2	TGTGCCACCAGCAGGGGGACTAGCCAAGAGACCCAGTACTTC	CATSRGTSQETQYF
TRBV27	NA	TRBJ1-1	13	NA	TGTGCCAGCACCCTAAGGTGGAACACTGAAGCTTTCTTT	CASTLRWNTEAFF
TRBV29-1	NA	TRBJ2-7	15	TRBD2	TGCAGCGTTCGGACTAGCGGGGGGGTACCCTACGAGCAGTACTTC	CSVRTSGGVPYEQYF
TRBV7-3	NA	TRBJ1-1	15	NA	TGTGCCAGCAGCGGTACGGGACTCTCGGGCACTGAAGCTTTCTTT	CASSGTGLSGTEAFF